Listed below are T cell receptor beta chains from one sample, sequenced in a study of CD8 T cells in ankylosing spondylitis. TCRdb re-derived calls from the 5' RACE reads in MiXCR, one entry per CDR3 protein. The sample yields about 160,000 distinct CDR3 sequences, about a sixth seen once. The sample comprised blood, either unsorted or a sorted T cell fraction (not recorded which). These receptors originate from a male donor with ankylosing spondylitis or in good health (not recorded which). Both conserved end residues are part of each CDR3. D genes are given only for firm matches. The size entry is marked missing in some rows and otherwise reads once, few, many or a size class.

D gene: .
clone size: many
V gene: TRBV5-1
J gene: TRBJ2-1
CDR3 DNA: TGCGCCAGCAGCCGGGGGACACCTTACAATGAGCAGTTCTTC
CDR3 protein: CASSRGTPYNEQFF

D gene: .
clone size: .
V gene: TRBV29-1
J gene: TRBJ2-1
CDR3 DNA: TGCAGCGTTGAAGGGTCTAGCAGCCACAATGAGCAGTTCTTC
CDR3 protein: CSVEGSSSHNEQFF

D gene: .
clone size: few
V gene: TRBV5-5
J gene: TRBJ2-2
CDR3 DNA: TGTGCCAGCAGCTTGGCAGGGCTGGACACCGGGGAGCTGTTTTTT
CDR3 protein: CASSLAGLDTGELFF

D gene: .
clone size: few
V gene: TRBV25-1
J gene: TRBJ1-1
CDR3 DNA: TGTGCCAGCAGTGAAACAGGCCGGGCTGAAGCTTTCTTT
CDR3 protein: CASSETGRAEAFF

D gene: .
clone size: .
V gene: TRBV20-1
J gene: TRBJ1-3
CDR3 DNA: TGCAGTGCTAGAGGTCGACAGGCTGGAAACACCATATATTTT
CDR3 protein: CSARGRQAGNTIYF

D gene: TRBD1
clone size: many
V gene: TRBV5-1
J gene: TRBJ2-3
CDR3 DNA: TGCGCCAGCAGCGGGACAGGGGGCGCGAGAGATACGCAGTATTTT
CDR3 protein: CASSGTGGARDTQYF

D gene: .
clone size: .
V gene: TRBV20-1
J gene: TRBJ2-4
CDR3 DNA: TGCAGTGCTAGAGGTGACGTGAAAAACATTCAGTACTTC
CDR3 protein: CSARGDVKNIQYF

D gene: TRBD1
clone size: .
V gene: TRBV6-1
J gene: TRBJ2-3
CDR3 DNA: TGTGCCAGCAGAGGGACAGGGAGGGGTAGTCTGGGAGGCACAGATACGCAGTATTTT
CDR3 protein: CASRGTGRGSLGGTDTQYF

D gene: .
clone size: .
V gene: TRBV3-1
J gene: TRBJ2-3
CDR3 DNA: TGTGCCAGCAGCCAAGAGCGGACACGGTGGACAGATACGCAGTATTTT
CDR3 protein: CASSQERTRWTDTQYF

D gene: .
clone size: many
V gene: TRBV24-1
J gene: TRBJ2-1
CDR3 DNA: TGTGCCACCAGTGTTTCCGCAGTCGATGAGCAGTTCTTC
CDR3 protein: CATSVSAVDEQFF

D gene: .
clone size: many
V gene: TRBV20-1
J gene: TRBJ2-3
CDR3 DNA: TGCAGTGCTAGAGGGTTCGGTATTAGCGTGGGTACGCAGTATTTT
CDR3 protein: CSARGFGISVGTQYF

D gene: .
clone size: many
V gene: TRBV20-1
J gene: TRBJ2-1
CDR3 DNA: TGCAGTGCTAGAGAATCGGGGTACGGGATAAATGAGCAGTTCTTC
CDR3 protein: CSARESGYGINEQFF

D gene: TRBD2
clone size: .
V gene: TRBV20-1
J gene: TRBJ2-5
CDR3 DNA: TGCAGTGCTTCTTCTAGCGGGAGGCAAGAGACCCAGTACTTC
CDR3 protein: CSASSSGRQETQYF

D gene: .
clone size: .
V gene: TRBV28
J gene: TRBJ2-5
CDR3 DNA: TGTGCCAGCAGCCTCGTCTCCCGGGACACAGGGACCCAGTACTTC
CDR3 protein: CASSLVSRDTGTQYF

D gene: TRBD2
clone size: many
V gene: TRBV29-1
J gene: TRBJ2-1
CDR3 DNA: TGCAGCGCCCGTCTAGCGGGGTACAATGAGCAGTTCTTC
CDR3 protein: CSARLAGYNEQFF

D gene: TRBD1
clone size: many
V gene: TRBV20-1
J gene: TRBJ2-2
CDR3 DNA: TGCAGTGCGGTAGGACAGGAAAGGGATGTCGGGGAGCTGTTTTTT
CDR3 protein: CSAVGQERDVGELFF

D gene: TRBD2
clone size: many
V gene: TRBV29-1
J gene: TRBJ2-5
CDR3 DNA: TGCAGCGTAAAGGCGGGGGAAGAGACCCAGTACTTC
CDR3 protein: CSVKAGEETQYF

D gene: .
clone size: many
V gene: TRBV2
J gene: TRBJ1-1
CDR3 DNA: TGTGCCAGCAGTGACTCCAACACTGAAGCTTTCTTT
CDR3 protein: CASSDSNTEAFF

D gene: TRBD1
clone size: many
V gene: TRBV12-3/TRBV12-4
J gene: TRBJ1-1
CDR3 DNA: TGTGCCAGCAGTAGGGACAGCCCTGAAGCTTTCTTT
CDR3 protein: CASSRDSPEAFF

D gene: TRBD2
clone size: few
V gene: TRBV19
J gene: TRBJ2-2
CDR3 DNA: TGTGCCAGTACCGGGACTAGTGTGTCCGGGGAGCTGTTTTTT
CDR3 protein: CASTGTSVSGELFF

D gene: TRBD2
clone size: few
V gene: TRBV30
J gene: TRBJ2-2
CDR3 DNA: TGTGCCTGGAGTGTAATGGGACTAGAAGCCGGGGAGCTGTTTTTT
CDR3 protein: CAWSVMGLEAGELFF

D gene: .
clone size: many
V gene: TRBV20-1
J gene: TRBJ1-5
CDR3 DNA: TGCAGTGCTGGAAGGGAGCCCCAGCATTTT
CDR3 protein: CSAGREPQHF

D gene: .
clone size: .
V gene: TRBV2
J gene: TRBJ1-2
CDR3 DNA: TGTGCCAGCCATGGCAAAGAAGCCTATGGCTACACCTTC
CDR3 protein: CASHGKEAYGYTF

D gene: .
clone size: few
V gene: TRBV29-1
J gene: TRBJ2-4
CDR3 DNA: TGCAGCGGTCTGACTGTAGCCAAAAACATTCAGTACTTC
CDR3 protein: CSGLTVAKNIQYF

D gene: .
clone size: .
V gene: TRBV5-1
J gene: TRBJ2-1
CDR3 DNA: TGCGCCAGCAGCTTATTAGGGGGGAGTCAGAATGAGCAGTTCTTC
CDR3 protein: CASSLLGGSQNEQFF

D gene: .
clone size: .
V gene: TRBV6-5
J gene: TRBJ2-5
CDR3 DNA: TGTGCCAGCGGGGGTGGGATGGAGACCCAGTACTTC
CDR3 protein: CASGGGMETQYF

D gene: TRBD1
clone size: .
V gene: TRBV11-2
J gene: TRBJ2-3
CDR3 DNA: TGTGCCAGCAGCTTAGAAGGTACCGGGACAGAGAGCACAGATACGCAGTATTTT
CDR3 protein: CASSLEGTGTESTDTQYF

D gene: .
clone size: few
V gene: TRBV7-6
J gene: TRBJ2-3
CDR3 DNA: TGTGCCAGCAGCGACACCCAACAGAGGTCCCCTTACACAGATACGCAGTATTTT
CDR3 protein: CASSDTQQRSPYTDTQYF

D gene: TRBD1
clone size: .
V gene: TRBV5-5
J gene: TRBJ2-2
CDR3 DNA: TGTGCCAGCAGCGCCGGGACAGGGGTCACCGGGGAGCTGTTTTTT
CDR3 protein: CASSAGTGVTGELFF

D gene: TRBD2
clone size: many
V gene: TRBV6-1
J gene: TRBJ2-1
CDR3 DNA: TGTGCCAGCAGGGGACTAGCGGGAGTCACCCCCTACAATGAGCAGTTCTTC
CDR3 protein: CASRGLAGVTPYNEQFF

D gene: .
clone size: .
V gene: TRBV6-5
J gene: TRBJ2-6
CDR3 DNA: TGTGCCAGCAGTCCGATGGGGCCGAGAGGGGCCAACGTCCTGACTTTC
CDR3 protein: CASSPMGPRGANVLTF

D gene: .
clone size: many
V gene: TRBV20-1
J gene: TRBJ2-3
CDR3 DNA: TGCAGTGTGGTCAGGGATGGGGCGGGAGATACGCAGTATTTT
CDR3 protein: CSVVRDGAGDTQYF

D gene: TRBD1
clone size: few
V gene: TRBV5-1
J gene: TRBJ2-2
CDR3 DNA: TGCGCCAGCAGCTTAGGACAGGGAATCGGGGAGCTGTTTTTT
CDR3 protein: CASSLGQGIGELFF

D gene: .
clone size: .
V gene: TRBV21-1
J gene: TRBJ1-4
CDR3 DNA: TGTGCCAGCAGCGGGGGAGGACAGATGAATAATGAAAAACTGTTTTTT
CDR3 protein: CASSGGGQMNNEKLFF

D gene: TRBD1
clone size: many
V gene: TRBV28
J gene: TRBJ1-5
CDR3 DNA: TGTGCCAGCAGTTTAAGGGGACAGTCCCTCGGTCAGCCCCAGCATTTT
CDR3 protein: CASSLRGQSLGQPQHF

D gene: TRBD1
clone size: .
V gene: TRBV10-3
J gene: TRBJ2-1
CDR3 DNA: TGTGCCATCAGTGATGGGACAGGGGGCCTGGATGAGCAGTTCTTC
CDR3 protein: CAISDGTGGLDEQFF

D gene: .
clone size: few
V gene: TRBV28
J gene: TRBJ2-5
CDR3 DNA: TGTGCCAGCAGGGGTGACAAGTCAGGTCATCTGGAGACCCAGTACTTC
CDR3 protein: CASRGDKSGHLETQYF

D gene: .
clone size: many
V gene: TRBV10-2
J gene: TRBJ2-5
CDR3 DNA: TGCGCCAGCAGTGAATTTTGGCTAGACCCTGGAGAGACCCAGTACTTC
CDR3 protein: CASSEFWLDPGETQYF

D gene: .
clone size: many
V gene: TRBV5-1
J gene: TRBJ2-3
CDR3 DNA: TGCGCCAGCAGCTTGGTTGAGGGGACCACAGATACGCAGTATTTT
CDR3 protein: CASSLVEGTTDTQYF

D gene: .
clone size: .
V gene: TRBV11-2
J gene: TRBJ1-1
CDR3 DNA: TGTGCCAGCAGCTTAGGCCCGGTTCTGGGCCAGAAAGCTTTCTTT
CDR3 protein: CASSLGPVLGQKAFF

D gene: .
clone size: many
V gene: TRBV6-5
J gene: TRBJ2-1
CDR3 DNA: TGTGCCAGCAGTTATGCCATCTCCTACAATGAGCAGTTCTTC
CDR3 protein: CASSYAISYNEQFF

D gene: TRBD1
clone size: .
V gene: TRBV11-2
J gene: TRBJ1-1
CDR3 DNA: TGTGCCAGCAGCCTGGGCGGGAGGGGGCTTTCCGCTTTCTTT
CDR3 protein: CASSLGGRGLSAFF

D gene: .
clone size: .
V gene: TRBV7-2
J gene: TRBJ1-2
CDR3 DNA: TGTGCCAGCAGCTTCCTCGGAGGATCTAACTATGGCTACACCTTC
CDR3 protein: CASSFLGGSNYGYTF

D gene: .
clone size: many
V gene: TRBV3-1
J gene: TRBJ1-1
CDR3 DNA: TGTGCCAGCAGCCAAGGGGTTGTGAACACTGAAGCTTTCTTT
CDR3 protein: CASSQGVVNTEAFF

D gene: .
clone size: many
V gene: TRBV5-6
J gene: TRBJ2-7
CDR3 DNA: TGTGCCAGCAGCTTAGGCGGGCTCTCCTACGAGCAGTACTTC
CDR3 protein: CASSLGGLSYEQYF

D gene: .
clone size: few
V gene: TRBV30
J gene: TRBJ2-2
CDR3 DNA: TGTGCCTGGTCTGCAGGGGTTGACGGGGAGCTGTTTTTT
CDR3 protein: CAWSAGVDGELFF

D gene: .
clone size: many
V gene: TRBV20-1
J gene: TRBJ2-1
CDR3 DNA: TGCAGTGCTGACACCCACGGGAGTTCTGGTTACAATGAGCAGTTCTTC
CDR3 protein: CSADTHGSSGYNEQFF

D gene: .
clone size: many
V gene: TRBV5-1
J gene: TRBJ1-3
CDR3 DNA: TGCGCCAGCAGCTTTAGGCAGGGAGTCTCTGGAAACACCATATATTTT
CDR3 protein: CASSFRQGVSGNTIYF

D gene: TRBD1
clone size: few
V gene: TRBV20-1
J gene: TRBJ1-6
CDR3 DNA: TGCAGTGCTAGAGATCCTAGACAGGGCCAATCACCCCTCCACTTT
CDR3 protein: CSARDPRQGQSPLHF

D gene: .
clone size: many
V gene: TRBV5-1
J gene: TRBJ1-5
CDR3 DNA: TGCGCCAGCAGCTTGGAACCCATGGGGGATAATCAGCCCCAGCATTTT
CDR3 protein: CASSLEPMGDNQPQHF

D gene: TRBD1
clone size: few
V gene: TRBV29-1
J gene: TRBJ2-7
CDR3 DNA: TGCAGCGGCTCCGGGACAGGGGTACACGAGCAGTACTTC
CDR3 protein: CSGSGTGVHEQYF